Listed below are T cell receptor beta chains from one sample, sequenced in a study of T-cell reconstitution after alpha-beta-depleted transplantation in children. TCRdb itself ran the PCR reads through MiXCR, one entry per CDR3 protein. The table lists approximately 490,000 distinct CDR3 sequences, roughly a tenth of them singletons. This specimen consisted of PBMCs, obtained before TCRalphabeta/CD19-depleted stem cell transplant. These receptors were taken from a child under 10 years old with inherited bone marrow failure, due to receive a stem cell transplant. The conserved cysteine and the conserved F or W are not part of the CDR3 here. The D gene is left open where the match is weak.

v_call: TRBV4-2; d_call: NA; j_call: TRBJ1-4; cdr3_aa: ASSQDLTLREKLF
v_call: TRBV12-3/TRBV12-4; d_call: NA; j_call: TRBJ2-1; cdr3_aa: ASSVEFHEQF
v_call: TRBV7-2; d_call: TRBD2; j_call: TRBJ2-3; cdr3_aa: ASSPARSSGSRDTQY
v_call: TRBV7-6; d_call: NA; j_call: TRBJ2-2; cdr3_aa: ASSLEQENTGELF
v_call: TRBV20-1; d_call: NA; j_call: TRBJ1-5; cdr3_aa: SASMGGASNQPQH
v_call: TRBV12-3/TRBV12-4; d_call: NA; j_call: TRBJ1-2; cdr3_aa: ASTQGVYGYT
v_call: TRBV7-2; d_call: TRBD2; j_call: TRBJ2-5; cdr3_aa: ASSRAPAAGGSERETQY
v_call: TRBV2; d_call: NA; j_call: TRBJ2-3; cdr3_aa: ASSIAPRGDTQY
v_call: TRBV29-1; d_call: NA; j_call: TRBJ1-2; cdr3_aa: SVEPSSDDGYT
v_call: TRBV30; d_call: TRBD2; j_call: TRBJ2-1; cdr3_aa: AWWGRREGNEQF
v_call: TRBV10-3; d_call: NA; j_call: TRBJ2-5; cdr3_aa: ATTGTVLRGETQY
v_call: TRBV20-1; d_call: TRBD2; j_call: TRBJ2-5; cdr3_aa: SATSGRASETQY
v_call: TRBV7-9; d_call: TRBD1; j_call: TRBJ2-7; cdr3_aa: ASSHARGRNYEQY
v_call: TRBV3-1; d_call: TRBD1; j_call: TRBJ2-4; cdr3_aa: ASSQVTGAEDIQY
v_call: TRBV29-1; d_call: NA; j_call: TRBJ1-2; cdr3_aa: SVEDGSNYGYT
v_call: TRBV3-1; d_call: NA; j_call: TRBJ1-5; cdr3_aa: ASKGQGRQPQH
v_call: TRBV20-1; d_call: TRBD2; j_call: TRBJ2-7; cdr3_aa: SALIAGYEQY
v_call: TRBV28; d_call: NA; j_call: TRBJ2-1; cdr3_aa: ASRVGPYNEQF
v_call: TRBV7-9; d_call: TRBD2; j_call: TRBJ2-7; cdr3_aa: ASRPGLAGNEQY
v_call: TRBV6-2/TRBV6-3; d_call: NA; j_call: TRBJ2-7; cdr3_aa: AVRRPGLWEQY
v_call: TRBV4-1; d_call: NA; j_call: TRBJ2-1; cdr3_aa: ASSPPPHVEQF
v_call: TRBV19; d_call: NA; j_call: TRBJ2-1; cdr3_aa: ASSLGGPLYNEQF
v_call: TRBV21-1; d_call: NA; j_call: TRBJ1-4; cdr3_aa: ASFWGRRREKLF
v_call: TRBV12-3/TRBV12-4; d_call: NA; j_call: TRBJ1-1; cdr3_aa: ASSSFLEAF
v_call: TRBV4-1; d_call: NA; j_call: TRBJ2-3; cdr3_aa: ASSEGVGTQY
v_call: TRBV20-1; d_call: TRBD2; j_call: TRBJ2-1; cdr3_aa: SARDQGLAAYNEQF
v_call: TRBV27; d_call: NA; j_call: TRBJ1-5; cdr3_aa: ASSPQYRDSGNQPQH
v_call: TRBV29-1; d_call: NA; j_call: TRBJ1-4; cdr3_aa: SVEDPKGRKLF
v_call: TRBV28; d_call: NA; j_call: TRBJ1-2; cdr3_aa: ASSRPQTWGGVYT
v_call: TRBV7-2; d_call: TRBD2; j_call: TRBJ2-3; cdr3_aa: ASSFLAGATTDTQY
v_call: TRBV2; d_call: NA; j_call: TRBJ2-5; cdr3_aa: ASSAGAGSPGETQY
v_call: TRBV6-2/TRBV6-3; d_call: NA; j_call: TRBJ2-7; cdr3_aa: ASTPGHYEQY
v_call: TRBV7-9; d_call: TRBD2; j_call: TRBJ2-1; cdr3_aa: ASSSGLAPSYNEQF
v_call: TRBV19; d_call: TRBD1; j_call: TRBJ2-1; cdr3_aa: ASSSQGAQGSNEQF
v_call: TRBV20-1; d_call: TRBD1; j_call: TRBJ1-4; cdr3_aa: SARGTGDEKLF
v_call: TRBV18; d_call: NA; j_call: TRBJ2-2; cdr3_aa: ASSPSQPGELF
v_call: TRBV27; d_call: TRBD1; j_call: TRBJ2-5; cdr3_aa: ASSFLGQGMETQY
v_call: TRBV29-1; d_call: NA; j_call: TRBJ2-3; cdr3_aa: SVDEWRSTDTQY
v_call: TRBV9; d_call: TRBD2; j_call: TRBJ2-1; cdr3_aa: ASSVVARERNEQF
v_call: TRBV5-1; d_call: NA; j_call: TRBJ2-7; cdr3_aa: ASSFAGADEQY
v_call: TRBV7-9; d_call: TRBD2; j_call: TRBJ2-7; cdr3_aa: ASSLAGGNYEQY
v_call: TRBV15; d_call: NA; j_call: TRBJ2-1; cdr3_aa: ATSRVLSAGPYNEQF
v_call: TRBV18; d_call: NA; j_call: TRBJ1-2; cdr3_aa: ASSPQPGNYGYT
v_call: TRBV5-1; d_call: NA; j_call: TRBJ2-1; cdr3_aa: ASSLEGGRYNQQF
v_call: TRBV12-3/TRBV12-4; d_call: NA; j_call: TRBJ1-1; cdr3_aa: ASIKNTEAF
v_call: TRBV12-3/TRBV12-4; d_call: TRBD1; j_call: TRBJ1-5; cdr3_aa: ASSLILGGNDQPQH
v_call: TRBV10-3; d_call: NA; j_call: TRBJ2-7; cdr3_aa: AIRDSGSDPSSYEQY
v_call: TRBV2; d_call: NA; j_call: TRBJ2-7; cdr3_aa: ASMFGYEQY